Listed below are T cell receptor beta chains from one sample, sequenced in a study of blood T cell repertoires in COVID-19. TCRdb keeps only in-frame clones here, not all; method: immunoSEQ multiplex PCR. The repertoire includes roughly 190,000 clones, around 82% of them detected once, and under 6.5% sits in the top ten. The sample comprised PBMCs or T cells enriched from blood (not recorded which). These receptor sequences come from a woman aged 55 to 70 with acute COVID-19. Both conserved end residues are part of each CDR3. The D gene is left open where the match is weak. Not all rows give a size; the values are once, few, many and, for expanded clones, a class.

abundance	j_gene	v_gene	d_gene	CDR3aa	CDR3nt
few	TRBJ1-1	TRBV18	TRBD1	CASSPTGGSVITEAFF	TGTGCCAGCTCACCAACAGGGGGGAGTGTGATCACTGAAGCTTTCTTT
NA	TRBJ1-5	TRBV27	TRBD1	CASSPDRSGTGYNQPQHF	TGTGCCAGCAGTCCAGACAGATCCGGGACAGGCTATAATCAGCCCCAGCATTTT
NA	TRBJ2-1	TRBV27	NA	CASRRGGILRNEQFF	TGTGCCAGCAGGAGGGGGGGGATTCTTCGGAATGAGCAGTTCTTC
NA	TRBJ2-5	TRBV5-6	NA	CASSLAGAETQYF	TGTGCCAGCAGCTTAGCCGGAGCAGAGACCCAGTACTTC
NA	TRBJ2-1	TRBV27	TRBD2	CATGGEGHYDEQFF	TGTGCCACGGGGGGAGAGGGCCATTACGATGAGCAGTTCTTC
NA	TRBJ1-3	TRBV28	TRBD1	CASSFGTGVPHFSGNTIYF	TGTGCCAGCAGCTTCGGGACAGGGGTGCCCCACTTCTCTGGAAACACCATATATTTT
NA	TRBJ1-1	TRBV19	NA	CASSRWGLNTEAFF	TGTGCCAGTAGTCGGTGGGGGCTGAACACTGAAGCTTTCTTT
NA	TRBJ2-5	TRBV27	TRBD2	CASSFGAGVGVETQYF	TGTGCCAGCAGTTTTGGAGCGGGAGTGGGAGTGGAGACCCAGTACTTC
NA	TRBJ2-7	TRBV3-1/TRBV3-2	TRBD2	CAVTGTSGREQYF	TGTGCCGTTACCGGGACTAGCGGGAGGGAGCAGTACTTC
NA	TRBJ2-7	TRBV9	NA	CASSVQAAGGMIAGVGHEQYF	TGTGCCAGCAGCGTCCAAGCAGCAGGGGGCATGATAGCGGGAGTGGGGCACGAGCAGTACTTC
NA	TRBJ2-5	TRBV28	TRBD1	CASSPGQGVGTQYF	TGTGCCAGCAGCCCAGGACAGGGGGTGGGGACCCAGTACTTC
NA	TRBJ1-2	TRBV28	NA	CASSSSYGYTF	TGTGCCAGCAGTTCGAGCTATGGCTACACCTTC
NA	TRBJ1-1	TRBV10-3	TRBD1	CAIAPGQYMNTEAFF	TGTGCCATCGCCCCGGGACAGTACATGAACACTGAAGCTTTCTTT
few	TRBJ1-3	TRBV28	NA	CASSSQGLHSGNTIYF	TGTGCCAGCAGCTCACAGGGCCTCCACTCTGGAAACACCATATATTTT
NA	TRBJ2-3	TRBV7-2	NA	CASSWDFNTDTQYF	TGTGCCAGCAGCTGGGACTTCAACACAGATACGCAGTATTTT
few	TRBJ1-1	TRBV27	NA	CASSKSGRGAFF	TGTGCCAGCAGTAAAAGTGGAAGAGGAGCTTTCTTT
NA	TRBJ2-5	TRBV29-1	TRBD1	CSVWDRGFETQYF	TGCAGCGTATGGGACAGGGGATTTGAGACCCAGTACTTC
once	TRBJ2-3	TRBV5-8	NA	CASSLIRDSDPADTQYF	TGTGCCAGCAGCTTAATTCGGGACTCAGACCCCGCAGATACGCAGTATTTT
NA	TRBJ2-7	TRBV9	TRBD2	CASSPGLAGGQPLEQYF	TGTGCCAGCAGCCCGGGACTAGCGGGAGGGCAACCTCTCGAGCAGTACTTC
few	TRBJ1-4	TRBV4-2	NA	CASSPRGGGNEKLFF	TGTGCCAGCAGCCCTCGGGGCGGGGGGAATGAAAAACTGTTTTTT
NA	TRBJ1-1	TRBV27	NA	CASSFYRATEAFF	TGTGCCAGCAGTTTCTACAGGGCTACTGAAGCTTTCTTT
NA	TRBJ2-5	TRBV24-1	NA	CATSETADQETQYF	TGTGCCACCAGTGAAACAGCGGACCAAGAGACCCAGTACTTC
NA	TRBJ1-2	TRBV5-4	TRBD1	CASSPGTATYGYTF	TGTGCCAGCAGCCCCGGGACAGCTACCTATGGCTACACCTTC
NA	TRBJ2-4	TRBV29-1	TRBD2	CSVVSGRPLENIQYF	TGCAGCGTTGTATCCGGGAGGCCTCTTGAAAACATTCAGTACTTC
NA	TRBJ2-1	TRBV14	NA	CASRGHNEQFF	TGTGCCAGCCGCGGCCACAATGAGCAGTTCTTC
NA	TRBJ1-1	TRBV6-5	NA	CATQGNGNTEAFF	TGTGCCACCCAGGGGAACGGTAACACTGAAGCTTTCTTT
NA	TRBJ2-5	TRBV7-9	TRBD1	CASSISTGAQETQYF	TGTGCCAGCAGCATTTCCACAGGGGCCCAAGAGACCCAGTACTTC
NA	TRBJ1-2	TRBV5-8	NA	CASSLNRGIVTF	TGTGCCAGCAGCTTGAATCGAGGGATAGTTACCTTC
NA	TRBJ2-2	TRBV27	TRBD1	CASSSRQGKTGELFF	TGTGCCAGCAGCTCTAGACAGGGTAAAACCGGGGAGCTGTTTTTT
NA	TRBJ1-1	TRBV14	NA	CASSHAGQLPPLNTEAFF	TGTGCCAGCAGCCACGCGGGCCAACTTCCTCCCTTGAACACTGAAGCTTTCTTT
NA	TRBJ1-2	TRBV6-1	TRBD1	CASSESLGTGTGYTF	TGTGCCAGCAGTGAAAGTTTGGGGACAGGGACAGGCTACACCTTC
NA	TRBJ1-2	TRBV27	TRBD1	CASTNPTGHGYTF	TGTGCCAGCACTAACCCGACAGGGCACGGCTACACCTTC
NA	TRBJ2-1	TRBV19	TRBD2	CASSLGLAYNEQFF	TGTGCCAGTAGTCTAGGACTAGCATACAATGAGCAGTTCTTC
NA	TRBJ1-2	TRBV6-1	NA	CASSEGGDWYGYTF	TGTGCCAGCAGCGAAGGGGGGGACTGGTATGGCTACACCTTC